This record concerns one TCR beta chain sequence. Judged by frequency, this clonotype is medium-sized (0.01 to 0.1%); no count was given. The antigen it recognizes is unknown. The data originate from a study of CD8 T cells in cerebrospinal fluid in Alzheimer's disease (dated by TCRdb to 2018 to 2021). About the study as a whole: CSF T cell clonal expansion was assessed with two single-cell approaches: plate-based nested PCR sequencing and droplet-based sequencing. This study tested whether clonally expanded T cells could be found in cerebrospinal fluid from healthy elderly individuals and from patients with neurodegenerative disease. The droplet-based CSF comparison of patients and controls included about nine healthy controls (just under 11,000 cells) and about nine patients with MCI or Alzheimer's disease (more than 10,000 cells). The CSF gene-expression analysis, which included patients with Parkinson's disease, covered a total of roughly 25 samples.

All participants were free of acute infectious disease and in good physical condition. For droplet-based sequencing, live CSF cells were sorted using a live/dead marker. CSF was obtained by lumbar puncture, and immune cells were pelleted by centrifugation at 300g. Each CSF sample was examined for red blood cells, and any sample with blood contamination was excluded. CSF cells were cryopreserved by placing the cells in freezing medium, freezing the cells overnight at -80 degrees C, and then storing the cells in liquid nitrogen. Before analysis, CSF samples were stored for less than six months. The germline V gene gives CDR1 as SGHAT and CDR2 as FQNNGV. There are 14 amino acids in the CDR3, from cysteine to phenylalanine inclusive. No DNA is listed. Results and caveats for the whole study, not just this receptor: When data were pooled, 4 of 6 Alzheimer's patients but only 1 of 10 healthy subjects had a highly expanded clone, defined as at least 3% of TCRs. Only samples with detectable clones (roughly 11 healthy, 5 MCI, 5 AD, 6 PD) were included in the overall clonality comparison. The EBV-specific clones were neither the most highly expanded clones nor enriched among patients. The authors warned that finding EBV-specific TCRs in CSF does not prove a causal connection between EBV and Alzheimer's disease. The largest CSF clone made up a higher percentage of TCRs in patients with MCI or Alzheimer's disease than in controls.

The method was 10x single-cell sequencing. 10X Genomics single-cell V(D)J and 5' gene-expression libraries were used to profile CSF cells. An Illumina NextSeq550 was used to sequence CSF single-cell TCR libraries. The authors' pipeline ran thus. After V(D)J reads were mapped to the vdj-GRCh38 alts ensemble 2.0.0 reference, the Cell Ranger vdj pipeline was used to analyse the reads. A clonotype was defined as a group of cell barcodes sharing the same set of productive CDR3 nucleotide sequences. Clonotype information was added to Seurat v3.0 gene-expression metadata to link clonality with transcriptional profiles. Any CSF cell with more than 1,800 genes, more than 7,500 UMIs or more than 10% mitochondrial reads was removed. To identify TCRs with known antigen specificity, CDR3-beta sequences were compared against VDJdb. The network analysis of clone sharing was performed with the R package qgraph and was limited to TCRs that had complete alpha and beta chains. TCRdb reprocessed the public reads and reports one entry per CDR3 protein sequence, without DNA. The V and J calls were not made by the authors but by TCRdb's processing. The table kept for this sample lists 1,500 to 2,000 distinct CDR3 sequences. The ten largest account for about 10% of the sample.

The chain employs TRBV11-2 and TRBJ2-7; with no DNA, the TCRdb D assignment of TRBD1 cannot be verified. The TCR originated in a human donor in good health. Sequenced material: cerebrospinal fluid. The CDR3 is CASRLGVFPYEQYF.